This T cell receptor (beta chain) was profiled in a study of blood T cell repertoires in COVID-19. Study as a whole: COVID-19 samples collected from the United States, Italy and Spain covered acute and convalescent phases. Sources were T cells, B-cell-depleted T cells, or PBMCs; the material itself was cDNA or gDNA.

Germline CDR1 is MNHEY and CDR2 is SMNVEV (reference sequence). The V end was cut by 1 base, the J end by 6 bases, with 13 bases between. The CDR3 spans 15 residues. As processed by the authors: How many nucleated cells were present was estimated from reference gene primer amplification. Data came from immunoSEQ multiplex PCR; TCRdb stores just in-frame clones and leaves some out. The V and J calls and clone size come from that table; D and trimming were worked out from the DNA. The profile covers 280,000 or so clones, with 85% appearing a single time and more than 10% taken by the ten largest. This receptor was identified in a human donor in a cohort sampled during active COVID-19. This chain connects TRBV27 to TRBJ1-5; unclear D gene. Material: peripheral blood. CDR3 protein: CASSLYGVQSQPQHF. CDR3 in DNA: TGTGCCAGCAGTTTATACGGGGTCCAGAGTCAGCCCCAGCATTTT.